This T cell receptor (beta chain) was identified during a study of T-cell reconstitution after alpha-beta-depleted transplantation in children. Study results and caveats: T-cell counts and diversity at one year following transplant were attributed mainly to newly produced T cells. There were some patients whose high TCRbeta diversity at day 60 came from surviving recipient T cells and thymic progenitors. Several hundred expanded graft clones reportedly were the source of alpha-beta T cells about two months after transplant.

The library targeted TCRbeta and was prepared with unique molecular identifiers. TCRdb passed the PCR reads through MiXCR, listing each CDR3 protein once. This sample carries about 830,000 distinct CDR3 sequences, roughly 15% of them seen once, and the ten largest clones take around 5%. Notes on this clonotype: Its antigen is unidentified.

This CDR3 comprises 13 residues. The V and J ends lost 5 bases and 6 bases, in that order; junction bases with no gene match: 7. Germline lookup yields CDR1 SQVTM and CDR2 ANQGSEA. The rearrangement joins TRBV29-1 to TRBJ1-1, with 9 bases lining up with TRBD1. Specimen: PBMCs, mostly from graft donor cells, collected 360 days after TCRalphabeta/CD19-depleted stem cell transplant. The receptor's source is a male patient aged 5 to 17 who had a stem cell transplant for acute lymphoblastic leukemia, so the T cells may come from the graft donor. The CDR3 protein is CSVPGQGRAEAFF. CDR3 coding DNA: TGCAGCGTTCCGGGACAGGGACGCGCTGAAGCTTTCTTT.